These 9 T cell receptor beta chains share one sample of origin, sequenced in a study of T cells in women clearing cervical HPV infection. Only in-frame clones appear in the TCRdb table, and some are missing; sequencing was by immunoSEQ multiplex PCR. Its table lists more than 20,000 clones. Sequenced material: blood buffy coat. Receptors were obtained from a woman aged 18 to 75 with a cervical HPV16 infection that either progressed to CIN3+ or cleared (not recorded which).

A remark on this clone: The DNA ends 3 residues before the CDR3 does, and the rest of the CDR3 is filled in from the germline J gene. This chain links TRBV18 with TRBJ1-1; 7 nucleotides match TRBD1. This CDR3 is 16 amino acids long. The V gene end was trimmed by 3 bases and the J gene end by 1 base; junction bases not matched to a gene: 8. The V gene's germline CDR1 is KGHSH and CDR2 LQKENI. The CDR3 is CASSPGHRQGNTEAFF. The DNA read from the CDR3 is TGTGCCAGCTCACCGGGACACAGACAGGGGAACACTGAA.

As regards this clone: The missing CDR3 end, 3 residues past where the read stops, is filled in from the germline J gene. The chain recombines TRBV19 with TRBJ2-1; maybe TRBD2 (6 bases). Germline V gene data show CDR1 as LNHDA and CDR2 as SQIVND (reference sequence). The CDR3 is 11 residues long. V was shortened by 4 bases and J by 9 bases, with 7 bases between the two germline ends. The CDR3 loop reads CASSKEGEQFF. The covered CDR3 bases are TGTGCCAGTAGTAAGGAGGGTGAG.

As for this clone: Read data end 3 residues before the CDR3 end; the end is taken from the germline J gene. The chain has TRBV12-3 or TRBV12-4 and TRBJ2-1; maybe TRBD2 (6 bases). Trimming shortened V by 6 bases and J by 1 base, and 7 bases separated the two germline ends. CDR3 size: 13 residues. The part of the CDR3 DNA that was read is TGTGCCAGCAGGGACTATTCCTACAATGAG. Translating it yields CASRDYSYNE. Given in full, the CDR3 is CASRDYSYNEQFF.

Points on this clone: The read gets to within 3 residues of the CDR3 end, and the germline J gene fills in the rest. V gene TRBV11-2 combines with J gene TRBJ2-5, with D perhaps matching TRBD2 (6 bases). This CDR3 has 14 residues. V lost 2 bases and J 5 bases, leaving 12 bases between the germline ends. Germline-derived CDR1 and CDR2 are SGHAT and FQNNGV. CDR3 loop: CASSLSTGRETQYF. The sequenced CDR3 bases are TGTGCCAGCAGCTTAAGTACGGGGAGGGAGACC.

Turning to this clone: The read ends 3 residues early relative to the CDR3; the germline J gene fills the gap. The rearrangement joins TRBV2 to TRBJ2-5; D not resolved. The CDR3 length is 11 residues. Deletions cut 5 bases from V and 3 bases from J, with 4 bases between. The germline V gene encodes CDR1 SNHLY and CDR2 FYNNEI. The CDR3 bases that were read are TGTGCCAGCAGTCCAGAAGAGACC. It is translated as CASSPEET. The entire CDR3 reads CASSPEETQYF.

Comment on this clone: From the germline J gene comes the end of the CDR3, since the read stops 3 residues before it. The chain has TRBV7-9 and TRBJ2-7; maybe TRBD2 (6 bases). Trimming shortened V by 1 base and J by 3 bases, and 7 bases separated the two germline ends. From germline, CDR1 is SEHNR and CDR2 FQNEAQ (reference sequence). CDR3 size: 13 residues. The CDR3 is CASSLGGVYEQYF. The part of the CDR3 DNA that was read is TGTGCCAGCAGCTTAGGGGGGGTCTACGAG.

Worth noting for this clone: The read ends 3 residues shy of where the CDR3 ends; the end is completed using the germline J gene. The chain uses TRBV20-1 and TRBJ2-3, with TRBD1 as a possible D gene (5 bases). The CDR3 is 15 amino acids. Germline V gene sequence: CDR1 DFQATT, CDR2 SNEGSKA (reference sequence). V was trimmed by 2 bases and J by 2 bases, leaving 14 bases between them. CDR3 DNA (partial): TGCAGTGCTAGACGAGCAGGGTCCAACACAGATACG. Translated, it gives CSARRAGSNTDT. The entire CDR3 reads CSARRAGSNTDTQYF.

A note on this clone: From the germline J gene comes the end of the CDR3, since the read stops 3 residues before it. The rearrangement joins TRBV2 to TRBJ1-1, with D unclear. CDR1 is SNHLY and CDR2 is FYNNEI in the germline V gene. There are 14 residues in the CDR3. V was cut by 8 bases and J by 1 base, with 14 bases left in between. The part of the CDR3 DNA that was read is TGTGCCAGCTTAGGGTGGCAGAAGAACACTGAA. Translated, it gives CASLGWQKNTE. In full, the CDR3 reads CASLGWQKNTEAFF.

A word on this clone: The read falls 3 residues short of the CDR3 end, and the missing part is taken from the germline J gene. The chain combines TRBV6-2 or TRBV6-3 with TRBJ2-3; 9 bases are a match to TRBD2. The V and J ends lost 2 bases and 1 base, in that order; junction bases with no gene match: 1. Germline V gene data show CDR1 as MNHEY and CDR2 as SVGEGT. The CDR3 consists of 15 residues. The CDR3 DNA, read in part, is TGTGCCAGCAGTTACGCTAGCGGGGGCACAGATACG. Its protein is CASSYASGGTDT. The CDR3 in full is CASSYASGGTDTQYF.